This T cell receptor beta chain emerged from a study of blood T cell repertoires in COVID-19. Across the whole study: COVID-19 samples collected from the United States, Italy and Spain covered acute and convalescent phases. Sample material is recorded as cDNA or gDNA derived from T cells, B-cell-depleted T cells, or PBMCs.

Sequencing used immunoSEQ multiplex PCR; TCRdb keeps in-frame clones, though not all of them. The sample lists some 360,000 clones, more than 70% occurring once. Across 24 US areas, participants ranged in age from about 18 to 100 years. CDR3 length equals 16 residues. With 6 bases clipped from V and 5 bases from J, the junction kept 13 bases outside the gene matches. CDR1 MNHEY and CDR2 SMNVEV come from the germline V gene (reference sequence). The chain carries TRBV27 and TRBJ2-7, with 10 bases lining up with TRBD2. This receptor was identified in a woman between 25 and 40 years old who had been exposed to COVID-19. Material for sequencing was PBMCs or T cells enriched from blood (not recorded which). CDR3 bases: TGTGCCAGCAGAGAAGGGGCTAGCGGGAGTACCCACGAGCAGTACTTC. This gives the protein CASREGASGSTHEQYF.